A single sample gave rise to the 29 T cell receptor beta chains below, sequenced in a study of shared clonotypes between healthy human individuals (dated by TCRdb to the early 2020s). The library was prepared using the immunoSEQ multiplex PCR assay. Here the immuneACCESS table is served through TCRdb, limited to in-frame sequences with V and J called. Missing clones are a known gap in these copies; in checked studies unresolved V genes cover under half, and the rest lacks a known reason. For this sample there are 2,500,000 or so clones; approximately 93% appear just once. Of the sample, around 0.4% is held by the ten largest clones. The sample was naive CD4+ T cells from PBMCs. The label giving this sample's cell subset or site can be read as: CD45RA+ positively selected. Receptors originate from a man between 18 and 35 years old in good health. Some clones in this sample may be carry-over from other donors' samples.

The chain joins TRBV19 to TRBJ2-5; no clear D. This CDR3 region has 15 residues. Trimming took 5 bases from V and 7 from J, leaving 20 bases between them. Germline V lookup: CDR1 LNHDA, CDR2 SQIVND (reference sequence). The CDR3 region is CASSSWTDDPVTQYF. The CDR3, as DNA: TGTGCCAGTAGTTCTTGGACGGATGACCCAGTGACCCAGTACTTC.

The gene calls are TRBV18 and TRBJ2-2, with TRBD1 identical over 7 bases. Trimming took 3 bases from V and 1 from J; bases not matched to a gene: 8. The CDR3 spans 17 residues. Germline V CDR1 and CDR2: KGHSH, LQKENI. The CDR3 spells CASSPRDRALNTGELFF. The CDR3 bases are TGTGCCAGCTCACCCCGAGACAGGGCCCTGAACACCGGGGAGCTGTTTTTT.

The CDR3 loop reads CASSPGTSGRLVETQYF. The CDR3 nucleotides read TGTGCCAGCTCACCCGGGACTAGCGGGAGATTGGTGGAGACCCAGTACTTC. The chain has TRBV18 and TRBJ2-5; 14 bases line up with TRBD2. The CDR3 loop spans 17 amino acids. The J segment lost 5 bases and the V segment lost 3 bases, leaving 8 bases of the junction unmatched. Per the germline V gene, CDR1 is KGHSH and CDR2 is LQKENI.

This chain connects TRBV5-6 to TRBJ2-7; 8 nucleotides agree with TRBD1. The CDR3 has 14 amino acids. Germline trimming cut 4 bases from V and 3 bases from J; bases unmatched to any gene: 6. The V gene's germline CDR1 is SGHDT and CDR2 YYEEEE. For the CDR3, the DNA is TGTGCCAGCAGCGGAATGACAGGGGACTACGAGCAGTACTTC. As protein: CASSGMTGDYEQYF.

The V and J genes are TRBV13 and TRBJ1-2; no firm D call. V lost 2 bases, J lost 8 bases, and 9 bases lay in between. Germline loops: CDR1 PRHDT, CDR2 FYEKMQ (reference sequence). The CDR3 has 12 amino acids. CDR3: CASSLSGTGYTF. The CDR3 DNA is TGTGCCAGCAGCTTATCGGGAACGGGCTACACCTTC.

The rearrangement uses TRBV7-9 and TRBJ2-3; D may be TRBD2 (5 bases). With 5 bases removed from V and 2 bases from J, the gap between germline ends came to 11 bases. Germline V gene lookup returns CDR1 SEHNR and CDR2 FQNEAQ (reference sequence). The CDR3 consists of 14 residues. The CDR3 DNA sequence: TGTGCCAGCAGCGATAATGGACTCACAGATACGCAGTATTTT. The encoded protein is CASSDNGLTDTQYF.

This chain joins TRBV12-1 and TRBJ2-5; the table assigns TRBD2, which was not confirmed against the DNA. TRBV12-1 is a known pseudogene. The CDR3 spans 14 residues. The CDR3 protein is CASSGGTRQETQYF. The DNA for the CDR3 is TGTGCCAGCAGCGGGGGGACCCGACAAGAGACCCAGTACTTC.

The rearrangement uses TRBV11-2 and TRBJ2-7; 12 positions match TRBD2. Losses at the gene ends were 6 bases for V and 4 bases for J; bases not matched to a gene: 7. From germline, CDR1 is SGHAT and CDR2 FQNNGV. The CDR3 spans 15 residues. This CDR3 is CASRATSGRRYEQYF. Here the CDR3 DNA reads TGTGCCAGCAGGGCTACTAGCGGGAGGAGGTACGAGCAGTACTTC.

J is TRBJ2-1 and V is TRBV6-4; 13 bases match TRBD2. The CDR3 sequence is 16 residues long. Trimming at V came to 5 bases and at J to 2 bases, leaving 3 bases not matched to a gene. The germline V gene encodes CDR1 MRHNA and CDR2 SNTAGT. For the CDR3, the DNA is TGTGCCAGCAGTTCAGGACTAGCGGGAGCCTACAATGAGCAGTTCTTC. It specifies CASSSGLAGAYNEQFF.

This clone was observed once. The J gene is TRBJ2-3, the V gene TRBV9, with D unresolved. CDR1 and CDR2 (germline): SGDLS, YYNGEE. V dropped 1 base and J dropped 2 bases, with 8 bases sitting between them. The CDR3 loop spans 14 amino acids. CDR3 sequence: CASSVLAITDTQYF. The CDR3 coding sequence is TGTGCCAGCAGCGTACTTGCTATCACAGATACGCAGTATTTT.

The rearrangement joins TRBV5-6 to TRBJ1-6; no definite D call. Germline V gene sequence: CDR1 SGHDT, CDR2 YYEEEE. The V end lost 0 bases, the J end lost 4 bases, and 2 bases lay between the germline ends. This CDR3 region has 13 residues. DNA for the CDR3: TGTGCCAGCAGCTTGGGGTATAATTCACCCCTCCACTTT. Translating it yields CASSLGYNSPLHF.

This chain connects TRBV18 to TRBJ1-3; TRBD1 might be the D (6 bases). The CDR3 extends over 16 amino acids. CDR1 is KGHSH and CDR2 is LQKENI in the germline V gene. Trimming stripped 3 bases from V and 0 bases from J, with 12 bases between. This CDR3 is CASSPEGVRSGNTIYF. The DNA of the CDR3 is TGTGCCAGCTCACCGGAGGGGGTCCGCTCTGGAAACACCATATATTTT. The full variable domain, its missing parts supplied by reference TRBV18 and TRBJ1-3, is NAGVMQNPRHLVRRRGQEARLRCSPMKGHSHVYWYRQLPEEGLKFMVYLQKENIIDESGMPKERFSAEFPKEGPSILRIQQVVRGDSAAYFCASSPEGVRSGNTIYFGEGSWLTVV.

The V gene is TRBV4-1, the J gene TRBJ1-3; D gene uncertain. Trimming removed 2 bases from V and 0 bases from J, with 20 bases in between. Per germline, CDR1 MGHRA and CDR2 YSYEKL. There are 19 residues in the CDR3. In DNA, the CDR3 is TGCGCCAGCAGCCAATTGGCAGGAACCGCACTTCTCTCTGGAAACACCATATATTTT. This encodes CASSQLAGTALLSGNTIYF.

The V and J genes are TRBV5-1 and TRBJ2-1, with 8 bases fitting TRBD1. V was clipped by 2 bases and J by 9 bases; unmatched bases: 4. In germline, CDR1 is SGHRS, CDR2 YFSETQ. The CDR3 consists of 13 residues. CDR3 bases: TGCGCCAGCAGCTTACAGGGGGATGGTGAGCAGTTCTTC. It specifies CASSLQGDGEQFF.

The gene calls are TRBV7-6 and TRBJ2-1; D unclear. This CDR3 has 13 residues. V was clipped by 5 bases and J by 2 bases, with 7 bases between them. The germline V gene has CDR1 SGHVS and CDR2 FNYEAQ. This CDR3 is CASSPNAYNEQFF. DNA for the CDR3: TGTGCCAGCAGCCCGAACGCCTACAATGAGCAGTTCTTC.

The chain uses TRBV5-8 and TRBJ1-5; weak D call: TRBD1 (5 bases). Germline V gene lookup returns CDR1 SGHTS and CDR2 YDEGEE. V was shortened by 7 bases and J by 1 base, with 15 bases between the two germline ends. This CDR3 spans 15 amino acids. CDR3 DNA sequence: TGTGCCAGCGCCATTCAGGGACGGAGCAATCAGCCCCAGCATTTT. It specifies CASAIQGRSNQPQHF.

This rearrangement joins TRBV6-1 to TRBJ2-1; no clear D. The CDR3 totals 15 residues. The germline CDR1 and CDR2 sequences are MNHNS and SASEGT. V shed 1 base and J shed 4 bases, with 11 bases lying between them. This CDR3 is CASSEERPSYNEQFF. DNA of the CDR3: TGTGCCAGCAGTGAAGAAAGGCCGAGTTACAATGAGCAGTTCTTC.

Here the CDR3 reads CASSNPGRTLEYEQYF. CDR3 in DNA: TGCGCCAGCAGCAACCCAGGACGGACCCTTGAGTACGAGCAGTACTTC. The rearrangement uses TRBV4-1 and TRBJ2-7; D remains unclear. The CDR3 has 16 residues. In germline, CDR1 is MGHRA, CDR2 YSYEKL. The germline V and J ends were trimmed by 5 bases and 4 bases, with 21 bases remaining between them.

V gene TRBV27 combines with J gene TRBJ2-7; 9 bases are a match to TRBD1. Germline CDR1 MNHEY, CDR2 SMNVEV (reference sequence). This CDR3 contains 14 residues. V lost 1 base, J lost 5 bases, and 3 bases stayed unmatched. The CDR3 sequence is CASSLLGQGNEQYF. The CDR3 DNA reads TGTGCCAGCAGTTTATTGGGACAGGGAAACGAGCAGTACTTC.

The rearrangement uses TRBV11-2 and TRBJ2-1; TRBD1 matches at 7 bases. The length of the CDR3 is 15 residues. Trimming at V came to 6 bases and at J to 4 bases, leaving 9 bases not matched to a gene. Germline V lookup: CDR1 SGHAT, CDR2 FQNNGV. The CDR3 sequence: CASSRWGQSYNEQFF. For the CDR3, the DNA is TGTGCCAGCAGTCGGTGGGGACAGTCTTACAATGAGCAGTTCTTC. Filled out from reference TRBV11-2 and TRBJ2-1, the complete variable domain reads EAGVAQSPRYKIIEKRQSVAFWCNPISGHATLYWYQQILGQGPKLLIQFQNNGVVDDSQLPKDRFSAERLKGVDSTLKIQPAKLEDSAVYLCASSRWGQSYNEQFFGPGTRLTVL.

The chain uses TRBV7-9 and TRBJ1-2; D not certain. Germline V gives CDR1 SEHNR, CDR2 FQNEAQ (reference sequence). V was cut by 11 bases and J by 0 bases, with 13 bases left in between. The CDR3 is 13 amino acids. DNA of the CDR3: TGTGCCTCTCAACACACAGCTAACTATGGCTACACCTTC. Protein sequence: CASQHTANYGYTF.

This clone was found once. DNA of the CDR3: TGTGCCAGTAGCAGGTCACTGCTTAGCAATCAGCCCCAGCATTTT. Protein sequence: CASSRSLLSNQPQHF. This rearrangement joins TRBV19 to TRBJ1-5; D unclear. The length of the CDR3 is 15 residues. V dropped 6 bases and J dropped 0 bases, with 12 bases sitting between them. Germline lookup yields CDR1 LNHDA and CDR2 SQIVND (reference sequence).

The chain combines TRBV28 with TRBJ1-1; possibly TRBD1 for D (5 bases). Per germline, CDR1 MDHEN and CDR2 SYDVKM. This CDR3 contains 12 residues. Between the trimmed V and J ends, which lost 11 bases and 4 bases, there was a span of 14 bases. Here the CDR3 reads CAPGGEGTEAFF. The CDR3 bases are TGTGCCCCAGGAGGGGAAGGCACTGAAGCTTTCTTT.

The chain uses TRBV28 and TRBJ2-2; TRBD1 aligns across 7 bases. Trimming took 8 bases from V and 5 from J; bases not matched to a gene: 11. Per germline, CDR1 MDHEN and CDR2 SYDVKM. CDR3 size: 15 residues. The CDR3 DNA reads as TGTGCCAGCGATACCGGGACAGCCTTAACCGGGGAGCTGTTTTTT. This translates into CASDTGTALTGELFF. Full variable domain (rest looked up from reference TRBV28 and TRBJ2-2): DVKVTQSSRYLVKRTGEKVFLECVQDMDHENMFWYRQDPGLGLRLIYFSYDVKMKEKGDIPEGYSVSREKKERFSLILESASTNQTSMYLCASDTGTALTGELFFGEGSRLTVL.

This clone has a single count. V usage is TRBV5-1 and J usage is TRBJ2-3; TRBD2 is a possible D gene (5 bases). Germline V gene sequence: CDR1 SGHRS, CDR2 YFSETQ. This CDR3 spans 14 amino acids. Trimming took off 1 base at V and 2 bases at J, with 8 bases between the two ends. This chain's CDR3 is CASSLSLATDTQYF. CDR3 in DNA: TGCGCCAGCAGCTTGTCTCTAGCCACAGATACGCAGTATTTT.

The V call is TRBV28, the J call TRBJ2-4; 7 bases are shared with TRBD1. From germline, CDR1 is MDHEN and CDR2 SYDVKM. The CDR3 sequence is 16 residues long. Trimming at V came to 5 bases and at J to 4 bases, leaving 11 bases not matched to a gene. CDR3 DNA: TGTGCCAGCAGTCCGCACCCGGGACAGCTAAAAAACATTCAGTACTTC. This translates into CASSPHPGQLKNIQYF.

The gene calls are TRBV29-1 and TRBJ1-5, with D unresolved. CDR3 length: 13 amino acids. CDR1 SQVTM and CDR2 ANQGSEA come from the germline V gene. With 6 bases removed from V and 5 bases from J, the gap between germline ends came to 14 bases. In DNA form, the CDR3 reads TGCAGCGTAGCGACCGGAAGGGATCAGCCCCAGCATTTT. Residues: CSVATGRDQPQHF.

The gene calls are TRBV28 and TRBJ2-3; 7 bases are shared with TRBD2. Germline assignment: CDR1 MDHEN and CDR2 SYDVKM. The CDR3 sequence is 17 residues long. V lost 2 bases to trimming and J lost 2 bases; unmatched junction nucleotides: 10. This CDR3 is CASSLGSGRAFTDTQYF. In DNA, the CDR3 is TGTGCCAGCAGTTTAGGTTCGGGGAGGGCCTTCACAGATACGCAGTATTTT.

The chain joins TRBV19 to TRBJ2-3; 13 bases align to TRBD2. This CDR3 has 17 amino acids. The V and J ends lost 5 bases and 4 bases, in that order; junction bases with no gene match: 9. Germline V lookup: CDR1 LNHDA, CDR2 SQIVND (reference sequence). For the CDR3, the DNA is TGTGCCAGTAGTCCTCCTATCGGACTAGCGGGAGCAGATACGCAGTATTTT. The encoded protein is CASSPPIGLAGADTQYF. Combining the CDR3 with reference TRBV19 and TRBJ2-3 gives the whole variable domain DGGITQSPKYLFRKEGQNVTLSCEQNLNHDAMYWYRQDPGQGLRLIYYSQIVNDFQKGDIAEGYSVSREKKESFPLTVTSAQKNPTAFYLCASSPPIGLAGADTQYFGPGTRLTVL.